One sample yielded the 12 T cell receptor beta chains listed below, sequenced in a study of blood T cell repertoires in COVID-19. Some clones are missing from TCRdb's copy, which holds only in-frame ones; the method was immunoSEQ multiplex PCR. Among approximately 210,000 clones, around 90% were seen once, and the ten largest hold around 1.4%. The sequenced sample consisted of peripheral blood. Every receptor here comes from a man between 18 and 29 years old with active or convalescent COVID-19.

This clone was seen just once. V usage is TRBV27 and J usage is TRBJ1-2; D possibly corresponds to TRBD1 (6 bases). CDR3 length: 16 residues. The germline V gene encodes CDR1 MNHEY and CDR2 SMNVEV (reference sequence). Deletions cut 7 bases from V and 0 bases from J, with 18 bases between. This CDR3 reads CASTPRGRAANYGYTF. DNA for the CDR3: TGTGCCAGCACCCCCAGGGGCAGGGCAGCTAACTATGGCTACACCTTC.

This sequence joins TRBV24-1 and TRBJ2-6, with TRBD1 matching over 7 bases. The CDR3 runs 15 residues. Germline V lookup: CDR1 KGHDR, CDR2 SFDVKD. The V gene end was trimmed by 9 bases and the J gene end by 0 bases; junction bases not matched to a gene: 4. The chain's CDR3 is CATGDRSSGANVLTF. The CDR3 region has the DNA TGTGCCACCGGGGACAGAAGCTCTGGGGCCAACGTCCTGACTTTC.

The rearrangement joins TRBV20-1 to TRBJ2-1; D is ambiguous. Trimming pared 6 bases from V and 5 bases from J, leaving 5 bases between. This CDR3 region has 10 residues. Germline CDR1 DFQATT, CDR2 SNEGSKA (reference sequence). CDR3 coding DNA: TGCAGTGCCACGGACAATGAGCAGTTCTTC. Encoded protein: CSATDNEQFF.

With regard to this clone: Mismatch with germline at one junction end may stem from a read error. V is TRBV19 and J is TRBJ1-3, with 10 bases matching TRBD1. Germline V gene data show CDR1 as LNHDA and CDR2 as SQIVND (reference sequence). The CDR3 has 14 amino acids. The CDR3 spells CASGDRGYGDTIYF. Written as DNA, the CDR3 is TGTGCCAGTGGGGACAGGGGATATGGAGACACCATATATTTT. The complete variable domain, with remaining parts taken from reference TRBV19 and TRBJ1-3, reads DGGITQSPKYLFRKEGQNVTLSCEQNLNHDAMYWYRQDPGQGLRLIYYSQIVNDFQKGDIAEGYSVSREKKESFPLTVTSAQKNPTAFYLCASGDRGYGDTIYFGEGSWLTVV.

In this sample, this clone turned up once. The chain joins TRBV6-5 to TRBJ2-7, with TRBD1 matching 8 bases. Germline V gene sequence: CDR1 MNHEY, CDR2 SVGAGI. V shed 4 bases and J 5 bases; nucleotides not matched to a gene: 7. This CDR3 has 14 residues. Written as DNA, the CDR3 is TGTGCCAGCAGTTCAGGACAGGGTGCCGACGAGCAGTACTTC. It encodes CASSSGQGADEQYF.

The V and J genes are TRBV19 and TRBJ2-2, with 9 bases that match TRBD2. V gave up 5 bases and J gave up 4 bases; unmatched junction bases: 5. CDR1 and CDR2 (germline): LNHDA, SQIVND (reference sequence). The CDR3 extends over 15 amino acids. CDR3 in DNA: TGTGCCAGTAGTGGCATTAGCGGGAGCACCGGGGAGCTGTTTTTT. Translation gives CASSGISGSTGELFF. The whole variable domain, filled in from reference TRBV19 and TRBJ2-2, reads DGGITQSPKYLFRKEGQNVTLSCEQNLNHDAMYWYRQDPGQGLRLIYYSQIVNDFQKGDIAEGYSVSREKKESFPLTVTSAQKNPTAFYLCASSGISGSTGELFFGEGSRLTVL.

The chain couples TRBV10-2 to TRBJ1-1, with 8 bases aligning to TRBD1. The J segment lost 4 bases and the V segment lost 2 bases, leaving 6 bases of the junction unmatched. The CDR3 sequence is 15 residues long. CDR1 is WSHSY, CDR2 SAAADI, per germline. The CDR3 sequence: CASSELMTGVTEAFF. DNA for the CDR3: TGCGCCAGCAGTGAGCTTATGACAGGGGTCACTGAAGCTTTCTTT.

The count of this clone is one. This chain joins TRBV6-5 and TRBJ1-2, with unresolved D. Trimming cost V 2 bases and J 2 bases, with 9 bases left between them. Germline V gives CDR1 MNHEY, CDR2 SVGAGI. CDR3 length: 14 residues. The CDR3, as DNA: TGTGCCAGCAGTTACGGCGGTAGGAACTATGGCTACACCTTC. This translates into CASSYGGRNYGYTF.

The J gene is TRBJ2-3, the V gene TRBV5-1; perhaps TRBD2 as D (6 bases). Germline lookup yields CDR1 SGHRS and CDR2 YFSETQ. This CDR3 region has 14 residues. V shed 5 bases and J shed 0 bases, with 10 bases lying between them. CDR3 region: CASSRGGSTDTQYF. The CDR3 DNA sequence: TGCGCCAGCAGTAGGGGAGGTAGCACAGATACGCAGTATTTT. The entire variable domain, with the rest obtained from reference TRBV5-1 and TRBJ2-3, is as follows: KAGVTQTPRYLIKTRGQQVTLSCSPISGHRSVSWYQQTPGQGLQFLFEYFSETQRNKGNFPGRFSGRQFSNSRSEMNVSTLELGDSALYLCASSRGGSTDTQYFGPGTRLTVL.

Only a few counts were recorded for this clone. CDR3 sequence: CASSIDMTGYYGYTF. The CDR3 DNA reads as TGTGCCAGTAGTATAGATATGACAGGCTACTATGGCTACACCTTC. The rearrangement joins TRBV19 to TRBJ1-2, with D possibly matching TRBD1 (6 bases). V was clipped by 0 bases and J by 3 bases, with 11 bases between them. The CDR3 totals 15 residues. CDR1 and CDR2 from the germline V gene are LNHDA and SQIVND (reference sequence).

V gene TRBV5-6 combines with J gene TRBJ1-4, with a possible D match to TRBD1 (6 bases). V gave up 4 bases and J gave up 7 bases, with 17 bases separating them. Germline lookup yields CDR1 SGHDT and CDR2 YYEEEE. The CDR3 sequence is 15 residues long. CDR3 nucleotide sequence: TGTGCCAGCAGCCTCCGGGGGGGGCGCCTTGAAAAACTGTTTTTT. Translation: CASSLRGGRLEKLFF. The variable domain in full, with the rest retrieved from reference TRBV5-6 and TRBJ1-4, is DAGVTQSPTHLIKTRGQQVTLRCSPKSGHDTVSWYQQALGQGPQFIFQYYEEEERQRGNFPDRFSGHQFPNYSSELNVNALLLGDSALYLCASSLRGGRLEKLFFGSGTQLSVL.

The gene calls are TRBV5-1 and TRBJ2-7; 10 nucleotides match TRBD2. J lost 0 bases, V lost 0 bases, and 3 bases had no gene match. Germline assignment: CDR1 SGHRS and CDR2 YFSETQ. CDR3 length: 16 amino acids. CDR3 coding DNA: TGCGCCAGCAGCTTGGGAGCGGGAGGGAGCTCCTACGAGCAGTACTTC. Translating gives CASSLGAGGSSYEQYF.